This T cell receptor (beta chain) was obtained from a study of regulatory T cells in long-lasting Graves disease. General observations from the study: TRBV28, TRBJ1-2 and TRBJ2-5 emerged as the favored segments in persistent disease.

CDR1 is SGHDT and CDR2 is YYEEEE in the germline V gene. V was pared by 4 bases and J by 7 bases, with 20 bases between. The CDR3 sequence is 15 residues long. In its sample, this clonotype was seen many times. Its antigen is currently unknown. Time point denoted: newly diagnosed GD, antithyroid drugs for less than 3 months. Extracted PBMC RNA gave rise to the TCR library. Combining iRepertoire HTBI primers with Arm-PCR of CDR3 regions, the authors built TCR beta libraries. TCRdb re-called the multiplex PCR reads through MiXCR, storing one row per CDR3 protein. In the table there are 350,000 to 500,000 distinct CDR3 sequences, 13% to 15% of which are singletons. This sample was shared with a second study, whose subject was T cells in Graves' hyperthyroidism and ophthalmopathy.

The chain is built from TRBV5-6 and TRBJ1-1, with D possibly being TRBD1 (6 bases). The TCR sequence derives from a woman between 50 and 59 years old with Graves disease. This sample comprised peripheral blood mononuclear cells (PBMCs), obtained at new diagnosis, from a patient treated with antithyroid drugs. The CDR3, as DNA: TGTGCCAGCAGCCGAGGGGACACGAACCAGCTTGAAGCTTTCTTT. It is translated as CASSRGDTNQLEAFF.